This T cell receptor beta chain was observed in a study of blood T cell repertoires in COVID-19. Original handling: Amplifying reference gene primers gave estimates of nucleated cell counts. Repertoires were generated with immunoSEQ multiplex PCR, while TCRdb's copy carries only in-frame clones and drops some. The V and J calls and clone size are taken from that table; D and trimming were inferred from the DNA. In the table there are roughly 50,000 clones, roughly nine tenths of which are singletons. CDR3 length: 16 residues. Germline V gene sequence: CDR1 SGHTS, CDR2 YDEGEE. V lost 3 bases and J lost 1, with 16 bases in between.

The V and J genes are TRBV5-8 and TRBJ1-1; unclear D gene. Material for sequencing was peripheral blood. This sequence was found in a human donor with active COVID-19. The donor label of this sample is uncertain. CDR3 nucleotide sequence: TGTGCCAGCAGCTCAACGGAGGGATTGCGGAACACTGAAGCTTTCTTT. Its protein product is CASSSTEGLRNTEAFF. Together with reference TRBV5-8 and TRBJ1-1, the CDR3 gives the full variable domain: EAGVTQSPTHLIKTRGQQATLRCSPISGHTSVYWYQQALGLGLQFLLWYDEGEERNRGNFPPRFSGRQFPNYSSELNVNALELEDSALYLCASSSTEGLRNTEAFFGQGTRLTVV.